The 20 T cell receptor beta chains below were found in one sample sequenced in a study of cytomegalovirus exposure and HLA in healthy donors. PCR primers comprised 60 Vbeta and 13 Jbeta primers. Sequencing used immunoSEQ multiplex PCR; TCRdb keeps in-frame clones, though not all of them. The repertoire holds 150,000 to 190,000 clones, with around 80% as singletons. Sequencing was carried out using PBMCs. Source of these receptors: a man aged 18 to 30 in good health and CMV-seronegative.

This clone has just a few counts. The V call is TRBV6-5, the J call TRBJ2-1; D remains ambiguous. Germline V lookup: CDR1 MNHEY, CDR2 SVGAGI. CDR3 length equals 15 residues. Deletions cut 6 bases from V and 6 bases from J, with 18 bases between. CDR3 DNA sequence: TGTGCCAGCAGCCTAACCAGGCTTCCAGGCAATGAGCAGTTCTTC. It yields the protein CASSLTRLPGNEQFF.

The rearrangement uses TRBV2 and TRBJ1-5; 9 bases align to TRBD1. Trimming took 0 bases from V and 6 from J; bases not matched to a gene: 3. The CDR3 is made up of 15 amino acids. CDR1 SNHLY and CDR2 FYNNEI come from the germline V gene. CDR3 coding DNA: TGTGCCAGCAGTGAAGCTACAGGGGGCAGTCAGCCCCAGCATTTT. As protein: CASSEATGGSQPQHF.

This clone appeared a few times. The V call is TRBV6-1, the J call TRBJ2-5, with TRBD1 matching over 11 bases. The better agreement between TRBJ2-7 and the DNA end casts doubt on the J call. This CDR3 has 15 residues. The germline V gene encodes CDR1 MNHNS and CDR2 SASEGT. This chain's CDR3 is CATEYGTGGGYEQYF. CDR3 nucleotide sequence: TGTGCCACGGAATACGGGACAGGGGGAGGTTACGAGCAGTACTTC.

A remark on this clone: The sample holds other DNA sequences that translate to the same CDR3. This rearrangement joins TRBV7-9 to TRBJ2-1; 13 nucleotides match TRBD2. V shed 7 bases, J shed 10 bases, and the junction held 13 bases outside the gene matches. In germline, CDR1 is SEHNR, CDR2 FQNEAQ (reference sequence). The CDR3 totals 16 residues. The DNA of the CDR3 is TGTGCCAGCACTATAACTAGCGGGAGGGCCTCATTCGAGCAGTTCTTC. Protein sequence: CASTITSGRASFEQFF.

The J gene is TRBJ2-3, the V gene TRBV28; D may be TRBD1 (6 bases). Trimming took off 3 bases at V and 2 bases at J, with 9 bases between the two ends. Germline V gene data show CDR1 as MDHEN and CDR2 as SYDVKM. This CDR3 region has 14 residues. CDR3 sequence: CASSFGQPTDTQYF. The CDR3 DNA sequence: TGTGCCAGCAGTTTCGGACAGCCCACAGATACGCAGTATTTT.

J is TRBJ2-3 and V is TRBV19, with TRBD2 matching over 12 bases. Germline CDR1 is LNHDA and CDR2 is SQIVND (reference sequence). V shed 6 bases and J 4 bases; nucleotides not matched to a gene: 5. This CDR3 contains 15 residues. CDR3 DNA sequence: TGTGCCAGTAGACGACTAGCGGGAGAGTCAGATACGCAGTATTTT. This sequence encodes CASRRLAGESDTQYF.

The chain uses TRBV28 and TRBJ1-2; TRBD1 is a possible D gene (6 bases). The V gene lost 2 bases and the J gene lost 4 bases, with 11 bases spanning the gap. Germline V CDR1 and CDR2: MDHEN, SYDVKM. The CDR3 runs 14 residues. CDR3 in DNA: TGTGCCAGCAGTTTAGGCGGGGGCCGCTATGGCTACACCTTC. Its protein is CASSLGGGRYGYTF.

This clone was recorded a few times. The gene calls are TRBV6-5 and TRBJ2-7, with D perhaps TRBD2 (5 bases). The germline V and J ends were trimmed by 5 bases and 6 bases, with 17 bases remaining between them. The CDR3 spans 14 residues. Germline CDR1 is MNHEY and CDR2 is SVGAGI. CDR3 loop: CASSTPGGSAEQYF. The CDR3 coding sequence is TGTGCCAGCAGTACCCCTGGCGGGTCGGCCGAGCAGTACTTC.

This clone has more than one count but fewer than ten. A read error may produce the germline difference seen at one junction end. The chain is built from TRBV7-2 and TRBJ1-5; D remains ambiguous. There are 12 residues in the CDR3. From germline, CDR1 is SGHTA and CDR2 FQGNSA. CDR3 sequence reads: CASSFQGGRANF. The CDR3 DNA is TGTGCCAGCAGCTTTCAAGGAGGGCGTGCGAATTTT.

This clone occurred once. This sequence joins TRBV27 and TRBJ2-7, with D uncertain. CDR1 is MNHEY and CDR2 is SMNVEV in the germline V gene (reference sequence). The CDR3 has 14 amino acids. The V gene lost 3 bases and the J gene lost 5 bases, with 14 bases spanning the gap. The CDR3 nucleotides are TGTGCCAGCAGTTTGAGTGGTAGTTTTAACGAGCAGTACTTC. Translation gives CASSLSGSFNEQYF.

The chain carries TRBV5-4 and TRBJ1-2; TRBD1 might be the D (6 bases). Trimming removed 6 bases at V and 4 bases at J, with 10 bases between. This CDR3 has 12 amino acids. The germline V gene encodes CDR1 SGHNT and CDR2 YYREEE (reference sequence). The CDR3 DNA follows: TGTGCCAGCACGCAGGGGTTCTATGGCTACACCTTC. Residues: CASTQGFYGYTF.

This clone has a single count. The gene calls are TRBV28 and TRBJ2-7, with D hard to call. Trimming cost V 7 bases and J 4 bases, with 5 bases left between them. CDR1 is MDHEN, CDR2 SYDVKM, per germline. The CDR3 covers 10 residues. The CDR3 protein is CASIFYEQYF. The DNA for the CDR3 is TGTGCCAGCATCTTTTACGAGCAGTACTTC.

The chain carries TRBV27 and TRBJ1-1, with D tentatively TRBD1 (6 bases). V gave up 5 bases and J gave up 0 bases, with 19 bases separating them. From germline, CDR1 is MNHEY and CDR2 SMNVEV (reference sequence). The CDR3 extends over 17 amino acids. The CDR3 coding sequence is TGTGCCAGCAGTCTTGCACCCAGGGGAGGGATGAACACTGAAGCTTTCTTT. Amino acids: CASSLAPRGGMNTEAFF.

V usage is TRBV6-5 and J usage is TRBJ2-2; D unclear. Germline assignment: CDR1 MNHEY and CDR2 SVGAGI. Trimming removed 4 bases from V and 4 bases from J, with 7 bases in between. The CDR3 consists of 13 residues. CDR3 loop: CASSFSITGELFF. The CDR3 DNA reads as TGTGCCAGCAGTTTTAGCATCACCGGGGAGCTGTTTTTT.

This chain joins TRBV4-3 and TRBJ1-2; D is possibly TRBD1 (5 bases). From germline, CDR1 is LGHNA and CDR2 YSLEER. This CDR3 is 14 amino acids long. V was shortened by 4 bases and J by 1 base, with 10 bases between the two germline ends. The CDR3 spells CASSPGRGNYGYTF. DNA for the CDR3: TGCGCCAGCAGCCCCGGGAGGGGTAACTATGGCTACACCTTC.

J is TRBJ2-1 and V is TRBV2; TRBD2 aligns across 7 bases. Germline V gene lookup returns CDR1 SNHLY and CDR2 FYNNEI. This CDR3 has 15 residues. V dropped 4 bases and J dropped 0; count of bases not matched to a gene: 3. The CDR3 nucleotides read TGTGCCAGCAGTGTAGGCGGGAGCTCCTACAATGAGCAGTTCTTC. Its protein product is CASSVGGSSYNEQFF. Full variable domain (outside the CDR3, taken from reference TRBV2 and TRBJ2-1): EPEVTQTPSHQVTQMGQEVILRCVPISNHLYFYWYRQILGQKVEFLVSFYNNEISEKSEIFDDQFSVERPDGSNFTLKIRSTKLEDSAMYFCASSVGGSSYNEQFFGPGTRLTVL.

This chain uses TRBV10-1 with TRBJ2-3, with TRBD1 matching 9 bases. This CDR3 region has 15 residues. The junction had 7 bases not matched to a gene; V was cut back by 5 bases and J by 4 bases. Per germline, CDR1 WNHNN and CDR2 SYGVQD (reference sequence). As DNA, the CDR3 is TGCGCCAGCAGTAGAGGGACAGGGACGGCAGATACGCAGTATTTT. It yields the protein CASSRGTGTADTQYF.

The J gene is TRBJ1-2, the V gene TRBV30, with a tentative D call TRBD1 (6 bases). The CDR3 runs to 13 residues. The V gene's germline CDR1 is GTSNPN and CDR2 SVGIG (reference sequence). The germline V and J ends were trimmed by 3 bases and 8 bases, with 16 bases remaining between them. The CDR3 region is CAWSSGHLRGYTF. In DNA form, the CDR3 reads TGTGCCTGGAGCTCGGGACACCTCAGGGGCTACACCTTC.

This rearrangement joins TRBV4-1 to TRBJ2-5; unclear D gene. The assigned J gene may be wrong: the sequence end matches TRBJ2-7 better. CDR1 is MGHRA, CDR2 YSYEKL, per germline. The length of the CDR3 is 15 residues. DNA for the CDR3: TGCGCCAGCAGCCAAGCGGTCCCGAGCTCCTACGAGCAGTACTTC. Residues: CASSQAVPSSYEQYF.

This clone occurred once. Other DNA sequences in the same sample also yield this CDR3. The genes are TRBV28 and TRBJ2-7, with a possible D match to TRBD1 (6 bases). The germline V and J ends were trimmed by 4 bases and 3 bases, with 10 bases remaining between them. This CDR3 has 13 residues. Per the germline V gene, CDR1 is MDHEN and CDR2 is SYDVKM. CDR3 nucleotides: TGTGCCAGCAGTTCCGGACAGCTCTACGAGCAGTACTTC. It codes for CASSSGQLYEQYF. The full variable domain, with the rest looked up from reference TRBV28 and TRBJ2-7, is DVKVTQSSRYLVKRTGEKVFLECVQDMDHENMFWYRQDPGLGLRLIYFSYDVKMKEKGDIPEGYSVSREKKERFSLILESASTNQTSMYLCASSSGQLYEQYFGPGTRLTVT.